Below, 12 T cell receptor beta chains from the same sample are listed, as sequenced in a study of T cell responses to AZD1222 COVID-19 vaccine. Data came from immunoSEQ multiplex PCR; TCRdb stores just in-frame clones and leaves some out. The table has about 180,000 clones, around 90% seen once. This sample comprised peripheral blood, obtained 28 days after the second AZD1222 dose. The receptors stem from an adult who received the AZD1222 COVID-19 vaccine.

CDR3 DNA sequence: TGTGCCAGCAGCTTGGGGTCAGGGGATAGCAATCAGCCCCAGCATTTT. Translated: CASSLGSGDSNQPQHF. The chain joins TRBV5-4 to TRBJ1-5, with D perhaps TRBD1 (6 bases). Per the germline V gene, CDR1 is SGHNT and CDR2 is YYREEE (reference sequence). CDR3 length: 16 amino acids. Trimming pared 0 bases from V and 0 bases from J, leaving 10 bases between.

The chain is built from TRBV19 and TRBJ2-1; D is uncertain. Trimming cost V 3 bases and J 0 bases, with 15 bases left between them. The CDR3 contains 17 residues. CDR1 LNHDA and CDR2 SQIVND come from the germline V gene (reference sequence). CDR3 DNA sequence: TGTGCCAGTAGTATGCGACTCCGGCCGTTCTCCTACAATGAGCAGTTCTTC. It translates to CASSMRLRPFSYNEQFF.

J is TRBJ2-5 and V is TRBV6-5; 11 bases are shared with TRBD1. This CDR3 spans 15 amino acids. Germline V gene lookup returns CDR1 MNHEY and CDR2 SVGAGI. Trimming cost V 4 bases and J 5 bases; bases outside gene matches: 6. The CDR3 loop reads CASSLTGTGGETQYF. The CDR3 nucleotides are TGTGCCAGCAGTTTAACCGGGACAGGGGGGGAGACCCAGTACTTC.

The chain uses TRBV11-2 and TRBJ1-6; TRBD1 is a possible D gene (5 bases). Germline CDR1 SGHAT, CDR2 FQNNGV. Deletions cut 8 bases from V and 9 bases from J, with 20 bases between. The CDR3 length is 15 residues. The CDR3 region has the DNA TGTGCCAGCTCCCTTAGGGAGGGGCTCAGTTCACCCCTCCACTTT. Its translation is CASSLREGLSSPLHF.

This clone was counted only a few times. The chain joins TRBV19 to TRBJ1-2; D possibly corresponds to TRBD1 (6 bases). CDR1 is LNHDA, CDR2 SQIVND, per germline (reference sequence). The CDR3 runs 16 residues. Trimming removed 3 bases at V and 3 bases at J, with 17 bases between. The CDR3 spells CASSIASGQGYYGYTF. The CDR3 DNA sequence: TGTGCCAGTAGTATCGCGAGCGGGCAGGGGTACTATGGCTACACCTTC. The full variable domain, rest sourced from reference TRBV19 and TRBJ1-2, is DGGITQSPKYLFRKEGQNVTLSCEQNLNHDAMYWYRQDPGQGLRLIYYSQIVNDFQKGDIAEGYSVSREKKESFPLTVTSAQKNPTAFYLCASSIASGQGYYGYTFGSGTRLTVV.

As for this clone: An end of the junction differs from the germline gene, which may be a read error. V usage is TRBV5-4 and J usage is TRBJ2-7, with D possibly being TRBD1 or TRBD2 (5 bases each). The germline CDR1 and CDR2 sequences are SGHNT and YYREEE (reference sequence). There are 15 residues in the CDR3. This CDR3 is CASTLEAGTAYEQYF. The CDR3 DNA sequence: TGTGCCAGCACCTTGGAGGCAGGGACCGCCTACGAGCAGTACTTC. Drawing the rest from reference TRBV5-4 and TRBJ2-7, the complete variable domain is ETGVTQSPTHLIKTRGQQVTLRCSSQSGHNTVSWYQQALGQGPQFIFQYYREEENGRGNFPPRFSGLQFPNYSSELNVNALELDDSALYLCASTLEAGTAYEQYFGPGTRLTVT.

This sequence joins TRBV7-2 and TRBJ1-3; no definite D call. There are 13 residues in the CDR3. Germline CDR1 and CDR2: SGHTA and FQGNSA. Deletions cut 6 bases from V and 6 bases from J, with 12 bases between. CDR3 protein: CASRPAGPNTIYF. As DNA, the CDR3 is TGTGCCAGCAGACCCGCCGGGCCAAACACCATATATTTT.

This chain uses TRBV2 with TRBJ1-6; 8 bases map to TRBD1. This CDR3 is built from 13 residues. V shed 10 bases, J shed 10 bases, and the junction held 9 bases outside the gene matches. Germline CDR1 SNHLY, CDR2 FYNNEI. The DNA for the CDR3 is TGTGCCACCTGGACAGGGTCTATATCACCCCTCCACTTT. Its translation: CATWTGSISPLHF.

This chain joins TRBV6-1 and TRBJ2-1; TRBD2 matches 9 bases. This CDR3 is built from 16 residues. Germline-derived CDR1 and CDR2 are MNHNS and SASEGT. V lost 1 base and J lost 8; bases outside the gene matches: 9. The CDR3 region is CASSEGWRGGLDEQFF. Written as DNA, the CDR3 is TGTGCCAGCAGTGAAGGGTGGCGGGGGGGCCTGGATGAGCAGTTCTTC.

J is TRBJ2-3 and V is TRBV30, with 9 bases matching TRBD2. This CDR3 region has 15 residues. V lost 2 bases, J lost 3 bases, and 6 bases stayed unmatched. CDR1 is GTSNPN and CDR2 is SVGIG in the germline V gene (reference sequence). The chain's CDR3 is CAWSKSGGWTDTQYF. Written as DNA, the CDR3 is TGTGCCTGGAGTAAAAGCGGGGGGTGGACAGATACGCAGTATTTT.

This clone is a singleton in its sample. The V gene is TRBV2, the J gene TRBJ1-5, with D possibly TRBD1 on 6 matching bases. V was clipped by 4 bases and J by 0 bases, with 10 bases between them. Germline V lookup: CDR1 SNHLY, CDR2 FYNNEI. This CDR3 spans 15 amino acids. The CDR3 DNA reads as TGTGCCAGCAGTGTGGCAGGGGCTAGCAATCAGCCCCAGCATTTT. Residues: CASSVAGASNQPQHF. The full variable domain, with the rest looked up from reference TRBV2 and TRBJ1-5, is EPEVTQTPSHQVTQMGQEVILRCVPISNHLYFYWYRQILGQKVEFLVSFYNNEISEKSEIFDDQFSVERPDGSNFTLKIRSTKLEDSAMYFCASSVAGASNQPQHFGDGTRLSIL.

V and J are TRBV3-1 (or the pseudogene TRBV3-2) and TRBJ2-7, with a weak D call TRBD1 (8 bases). CDR1 is LGHDT, CDR2 YNNKEL, per germline (reference sequence). The CDR3 is made up of 15 amino acids. Trimming cost V 3 bases and J 6 bases, with 18 bases left between them. CDR3 protein: CASSHTRTGGGEQYF. In nucleotides, the CDR3 is TGTGCCAGCAGCCATACTAGAACAGGGGGGGGCGAGCAGTACTTC.